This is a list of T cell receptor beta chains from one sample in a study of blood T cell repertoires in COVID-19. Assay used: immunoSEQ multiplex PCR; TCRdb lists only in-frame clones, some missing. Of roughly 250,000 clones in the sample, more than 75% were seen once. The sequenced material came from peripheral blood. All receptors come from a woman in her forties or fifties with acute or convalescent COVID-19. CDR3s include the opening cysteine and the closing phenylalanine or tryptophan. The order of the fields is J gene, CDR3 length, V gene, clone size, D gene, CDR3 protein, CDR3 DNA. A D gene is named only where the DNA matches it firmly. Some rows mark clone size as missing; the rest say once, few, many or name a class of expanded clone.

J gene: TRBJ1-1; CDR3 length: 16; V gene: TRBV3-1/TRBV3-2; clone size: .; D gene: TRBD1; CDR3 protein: CASSQGQGRADTEAFF; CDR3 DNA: TGTGCCAGCAGCCAAGGACAGGGGAGGGCGGACACTGAAGCTTTCTTT
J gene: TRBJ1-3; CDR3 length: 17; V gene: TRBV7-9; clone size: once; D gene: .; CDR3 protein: CASSSTRQLPSGNTIYF; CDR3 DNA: TGTGCCAGCAGCTCCACAAGACAGCTGCCGTCTGGAAACACCATATATTTT
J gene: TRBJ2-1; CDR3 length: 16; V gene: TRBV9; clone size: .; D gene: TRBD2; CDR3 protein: CASSVRLAGGNNEQFF; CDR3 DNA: TGTGCCAGCAGCGTCCGACTAGCGGGAGGTAACAATGAGCAGTTCTTC
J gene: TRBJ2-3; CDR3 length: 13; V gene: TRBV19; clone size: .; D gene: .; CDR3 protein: CASRQIPTDTQYF; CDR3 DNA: TGTGCCAGTAGGCAGATCCCCACAGATACGCAGTATTTT
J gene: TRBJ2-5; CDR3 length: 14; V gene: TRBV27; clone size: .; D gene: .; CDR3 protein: CASSLGLYQETQYF; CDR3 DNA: TGTGCCAGCAGTTTAGGGCTTTACCAAGAGACCCAGTACTTC
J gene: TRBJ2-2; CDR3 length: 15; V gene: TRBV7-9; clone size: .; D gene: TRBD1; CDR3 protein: CASSPGTGDTGELFF; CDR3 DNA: TGTGCCAGCAGCCCGGGCACAGGGGACACCGGGGAGCTGTTTTTT
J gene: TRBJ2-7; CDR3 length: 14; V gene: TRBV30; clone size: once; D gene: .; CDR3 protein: CAWSSWALSYEQYF; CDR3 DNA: TGTGCCTGGAGTAGTTGGGCGCTTTCCTACGAGCAGTACTTC
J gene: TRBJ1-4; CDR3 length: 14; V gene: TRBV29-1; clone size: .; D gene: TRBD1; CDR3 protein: CSVGDRGRNEKLFF; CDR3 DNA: TGCAGCGTTGGGGACAGGGGGCGGAATGAAAAACTGTTTTTT
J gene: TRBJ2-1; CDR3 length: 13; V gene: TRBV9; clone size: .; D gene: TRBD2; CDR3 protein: CARGLAVCDEQFF; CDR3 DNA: TGTGCCAGAGGACTAGCGGTTTGCGATGAGCAGTTCTTC
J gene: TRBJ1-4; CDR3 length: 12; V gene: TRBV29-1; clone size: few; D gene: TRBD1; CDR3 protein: CSVKDRGEKLFF; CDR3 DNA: TGCAGCGTGAAGGACAGGGGGGAAAAACTGTTTTTT
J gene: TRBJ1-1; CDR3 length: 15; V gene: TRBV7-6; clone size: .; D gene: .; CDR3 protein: CASSLETGAHTEAFF; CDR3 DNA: TGTGCCAGCAGCTTAGAGACAGGCGCGCACACTGAAGCTTTCTTT
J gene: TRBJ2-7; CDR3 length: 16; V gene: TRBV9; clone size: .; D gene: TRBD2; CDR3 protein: CASSVAGTSGPSEQYF; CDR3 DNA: TGTGCCAGCAGCGTAGCTGGGACTAGCGGGCCCAGCGAGCAGTACTTC
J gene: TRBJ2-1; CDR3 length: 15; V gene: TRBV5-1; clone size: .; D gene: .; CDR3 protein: CASSGQGPGVDEQFF; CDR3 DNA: TGCGCCAGCAGCGGGCAGGGCCCCGGCGTCGATGAGCAGTTCTTC
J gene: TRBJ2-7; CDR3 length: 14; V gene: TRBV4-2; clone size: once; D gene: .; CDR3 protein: CASSQGHPPYEQYF; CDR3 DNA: TGTGCCAGCAGCCAAGGACACCCACCCTACGAGCAGTACTTC
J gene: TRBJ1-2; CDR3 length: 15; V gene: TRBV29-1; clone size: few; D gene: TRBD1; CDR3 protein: CSVLGGQGTGNGYTF; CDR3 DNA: TGCAGCGTTTTGGGGGGACAGGGAACGGGAAATGGCTACACCTTC
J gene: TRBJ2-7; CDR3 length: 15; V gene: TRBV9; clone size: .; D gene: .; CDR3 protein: CASSVGEAGYYEQYF; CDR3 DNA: TGTGCCAGCAGCGTAGGAGAGGCGGGCTACTACGAGCAGTACTTC
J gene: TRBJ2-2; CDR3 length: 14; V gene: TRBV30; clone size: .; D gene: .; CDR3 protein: CAWTTDILTGELFF; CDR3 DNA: TGTGCCTGGACGACAGATATTCTGACCGGGGAGCTGTTTTTT
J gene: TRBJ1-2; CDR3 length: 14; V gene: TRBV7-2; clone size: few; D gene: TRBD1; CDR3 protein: CASSEDRGHGGYTF; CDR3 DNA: TGTGCCAGCAGCGAGGACAGGGGGCACGGTGGCTACACCTTC
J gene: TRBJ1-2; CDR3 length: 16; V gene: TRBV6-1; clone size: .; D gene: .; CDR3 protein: CASSEAIWGVGYGYTF; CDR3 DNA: TGTGCCAGCAGTGAAGCTATCTGGGGGGTGGGGTATGGCTACACCTTC
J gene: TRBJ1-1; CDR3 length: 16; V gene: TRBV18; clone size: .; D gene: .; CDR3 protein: CASSPRLLQVNTEAFF; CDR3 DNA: TGTGCCAGCTCACCACGGCTCTTACAGGTGAACACTGAAGCTTTCTTT
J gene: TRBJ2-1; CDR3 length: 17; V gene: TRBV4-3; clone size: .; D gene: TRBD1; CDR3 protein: CASSQDSIGQVSYEQFF; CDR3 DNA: TGCGCCAGCAGCCAAGATTCCATAGGACAGGTATCTTATGAGCAGTTCTTC
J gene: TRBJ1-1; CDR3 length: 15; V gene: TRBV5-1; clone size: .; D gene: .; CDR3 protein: CASSFGRGMNTEAFF; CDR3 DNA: TGCGCCAGCAGCTTCGGCAGGGGAATGAACACTGAAGCTTTCTTT
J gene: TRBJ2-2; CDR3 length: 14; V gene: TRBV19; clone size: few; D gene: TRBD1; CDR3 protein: CASSATGDTGELFF; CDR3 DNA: TGTGCCAGTAGTGCGACAGGGGATACCGGGGAGCTGTTTTTT
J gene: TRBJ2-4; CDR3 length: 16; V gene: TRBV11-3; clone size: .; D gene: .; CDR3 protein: CASSGTGYLAKNIQYF; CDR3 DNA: TGTGCCAGCAGCGGAACAGGATATTTAGCCAAAAACATTCAGTACTTC
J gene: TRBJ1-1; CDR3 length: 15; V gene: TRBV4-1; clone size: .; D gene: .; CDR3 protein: CASSQAGGRITEAFF; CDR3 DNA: TGCGCCAGCAGCCAAGCGGGGGGGCGTATCACTGAAGCTTTCTTT
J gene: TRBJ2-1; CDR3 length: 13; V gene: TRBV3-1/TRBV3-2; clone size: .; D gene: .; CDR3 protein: CASSLGGRNEQFF; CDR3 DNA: TGTGCCAGCAGCCTCGGGGGTAGAAATGAGCAGTTCTTC
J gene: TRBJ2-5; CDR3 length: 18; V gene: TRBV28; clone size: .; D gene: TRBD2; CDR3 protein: CASSSGVVAGGFGETQYF; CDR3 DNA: TGTGCCAGCAGTTCGGGGGTGGTAGCGGGAGGATTTGGGGAGACCCAGTACTTC
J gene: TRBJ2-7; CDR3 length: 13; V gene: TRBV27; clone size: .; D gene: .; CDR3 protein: CASSRTNTYEQYF; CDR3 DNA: TGTGCCAGCAGTCGGACAAACACCTACGAGCAGTACTTC
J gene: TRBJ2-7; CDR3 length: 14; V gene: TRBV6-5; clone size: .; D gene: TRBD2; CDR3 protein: CASSYGVAGYEQYF; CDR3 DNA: TGTGCCAGCAGTTACGGGGTAGCGGGCTACGAGCAGTACTTC
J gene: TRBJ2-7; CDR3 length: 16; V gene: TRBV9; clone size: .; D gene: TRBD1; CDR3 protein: CASSVRAGTGGYEQYF; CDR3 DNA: TGTGCCAGCAGCGTACGCGCCGGGACAGGGGGCTACGAGCAGTACTTC
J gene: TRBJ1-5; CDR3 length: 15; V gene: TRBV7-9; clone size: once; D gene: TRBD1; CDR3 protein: CASSPRGQGEQPQHF; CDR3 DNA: TGTGCCAGCAGCCCACGGGGGCAGGGGGAACAGCCCCAGCATTTT
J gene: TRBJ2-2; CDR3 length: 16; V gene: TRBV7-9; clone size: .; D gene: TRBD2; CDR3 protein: CASSSTSGRDTGELFF; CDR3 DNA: TGTGCCAGCAGCAGTACTAGCGGGAGGGACACCGGGGAGCTGTTTTTT
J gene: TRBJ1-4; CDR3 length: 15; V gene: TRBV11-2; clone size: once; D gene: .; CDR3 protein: CASSRRAATNEKLFF; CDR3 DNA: TGTGCCAGCAGCCGCAGGGCTGCAACTAATGAAAAACTGTTTTTT
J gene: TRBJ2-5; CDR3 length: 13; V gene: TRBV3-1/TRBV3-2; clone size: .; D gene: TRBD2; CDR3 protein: CASSPLAGETQYF; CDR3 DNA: TGTGCCAGCAGCCCACTAGCGGGAGAGACCCAGTACTTC
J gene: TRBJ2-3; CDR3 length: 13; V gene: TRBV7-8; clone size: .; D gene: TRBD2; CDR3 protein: CASSLRGADTQYF; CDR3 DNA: TGTGCCAGCAGCCTGCGGGGGGCAGATACGCAGTATTTT
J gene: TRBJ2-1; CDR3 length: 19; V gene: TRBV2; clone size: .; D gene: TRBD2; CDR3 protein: CASSTPGLAGVTFDNEQFF; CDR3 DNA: TGTGCCAGCAGTACCCCGGGACTAGCGGGAGTTACTTTTGACAATGAGCAGTTCTTC
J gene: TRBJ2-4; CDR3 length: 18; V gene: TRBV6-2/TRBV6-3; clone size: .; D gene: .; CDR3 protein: CASSLRTHPGEAKNIQYF; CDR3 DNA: TGTGCCAGCAGCTTACGTACCCACCCGGGGGAAGCCAAAAACATTCAGTACTTC
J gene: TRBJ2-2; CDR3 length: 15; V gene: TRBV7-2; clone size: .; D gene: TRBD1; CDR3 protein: CASSSDRANTGELFF; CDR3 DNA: TGTGCCAGCAGCTCCGACAGGGCTAACACCGGGGAGCTGTTTTTT
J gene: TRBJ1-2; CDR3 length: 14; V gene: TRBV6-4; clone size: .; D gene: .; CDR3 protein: CASSFDGGSYGYTF; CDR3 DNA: TGTGCCAGCAGCTTTGACGGGGGATCCTATGGCTACACCTTC
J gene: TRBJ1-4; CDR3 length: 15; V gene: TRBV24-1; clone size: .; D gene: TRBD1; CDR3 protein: CATSDPRGANEKLFF; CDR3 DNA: TGTGCCACCAGTGATCCCAGGGGGGCTAATGAAAAACTGTTTTTT
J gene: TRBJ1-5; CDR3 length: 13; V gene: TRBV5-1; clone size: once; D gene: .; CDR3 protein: CASSPAPNQPQHF; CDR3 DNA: TGCGCCAGCAGCCCAGCGCCGAATCAGCCCCAGCATTTT
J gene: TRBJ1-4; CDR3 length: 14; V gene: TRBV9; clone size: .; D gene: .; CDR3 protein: CASSGGHGGEKLFF; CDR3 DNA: TGTGCCAGCAGCGGCGGACACGGGGGGGAAAAACTGTTTTTT
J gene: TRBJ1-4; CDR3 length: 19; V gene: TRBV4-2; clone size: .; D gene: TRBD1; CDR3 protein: CASSPIGGGQGATNEKLFF; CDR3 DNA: TGTGCCAGCAGCCCCATCGGAGGGGGACAGGGGGCAACTAATGAAAAACTGTTTTTT
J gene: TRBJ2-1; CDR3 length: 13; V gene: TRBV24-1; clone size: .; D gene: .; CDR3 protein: CATSAATGSGQFF; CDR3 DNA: TGTGCCACCAGTGCCGCTACAGGGTCGGGGCAGTTCTTC
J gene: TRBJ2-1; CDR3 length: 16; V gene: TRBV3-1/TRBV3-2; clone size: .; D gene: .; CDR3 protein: CASSQVADISYNEQFF; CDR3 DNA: TGTGCCAGCAGCCAAGTTGCGGATATATCCTACAATGAGCAGTTCTTC
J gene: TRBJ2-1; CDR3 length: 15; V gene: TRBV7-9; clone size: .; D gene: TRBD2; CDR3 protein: CASSITSGTSDEQFF; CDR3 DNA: TGTGCCAGCAGTATAACCTCCGGGACTAGCGATGAGCAGTTCTTC